The 8 T cell receptor beta chains below come from one sample, sequenced in a study of human T cells and chemical hapten exposure. Noted time point: patch test 1, 2 weeks after DPC sensitization. Treatment denoted: therapeutic diphenylcyclopropenone sensitization with weekly scalp DPC. TCRdb passed the RACE reads through MiXCR, listing each CDR3 protein once. The sample contains about 340,000 distinct CDR3 sequences, 5.5% to 8% of which appear only once. Sequencing was performed on whole blood, taken in connection with sensitization to the hapten diphenylcyclopropenone (DPC). These receptors originate from a woman younger than 35 with alopecia areata. Some clones in this sample may be carry-over from other donors' samples.

This clonotype has a handful of counts. The chain uses TRBV9 and TRBJ2-4, with D hard to call. The CDR3 is made up of 14 amino acids. CDR1 SGDLS and CDR2 YYNGEE come from the germline V gene. V was trimmed by 1 base and J by 0 bases, leaving 5 bases between them. The CDR3: CASSVTGAKNIQYF. CDR3 DNA sequence: TGTGCCAGCAGCGTAACGGGAGCCAAAAACATTCAGTACTTC. Supplemented by reference TRBV9 and TRBJ2-4, the full variable domain reads DSGVTQTPKHLITATGQRVTLRCSPRSGDLSVYWYQQSLDQGLQFLIQYYNGEERAKGNILERFSAQQFPDLHSELNLSSLELGDSALYFCASSVTGAKNIQYFGAGTRLSVL.

This clonotype was found a few times. The V and J genes are TRBV7-2 and TRBJ1-4, with a weak D call TRBD1 (5 bases). Trimming removed 1 base at V and 11 bases at J, with 11 bases between. In germline, CDR1 is SGHTA, CDR2 FQGNSA. The length of the CDR3 is 13 residues. In DNA, the CDR3 is TGTGCCAGCAGCTTAGGTCTTGAGGGGAAACTGTTTTTT. Its protein is CASSLGLEGKLFF.

A remark on this clonotype: At one boundary the junction diverges from the germline segment, which might be a read error. This chain links TRBV5-6 with TRBJ1-4, with 9 nucleotides matching TRBD1. CDR1 is SGHDT and CDR2 is YYEEEE in the germline V gene. This CDR3 has 13 residues. Written as DNA, the CDR3 is TGTGTCAGCAGCTTTACAGGGGGCGAAAAACTGTTTTTT. Translated: CVSSFTGGEKLFF.

In this sample, this clonotype turned up many times. J is TRBJ2-7 and V is TRBV6-2 or TRBV6-3; D is uncertain. V gave up 6 bases and J gave up 4 bases, with 7 bases separating them. CDR3 length equals 11 residues. Germline lookup yields CDR1 MNHEY and CDR2 SVGEGT. The CDR3 loop reads CASSQKYEQYF. CDR3 nucleotides: TGTGCCAGCAGCCAGAAATACGAGCAGTACTTC.

The CDR3 coding sequence is TGTGCCAGCAGTGCAAAAGGGGGTAGTGGCACAGATACGCAGTATTTT. Protein: CASSAKGGSGTDTQYF. The genes are TRBV6-6 and TRBJ2-3; the D gene is possibly TRBD1 (6 bases). Germline CDR1 reads MNHNY; CDR2 reads SVGAGI (reference sequence). V was clipped by 5 bases and J by 1 base, with 16 bases between them. The CDR3 is 16 amino acids.

This clonotype was counted at least ten times. This chain connects TRBV11-1 to TRBJ1-3, with D unclear. V gave up 4 bases and J gave up 0 bases, with 10 bases separating them. The CDR3 length is 15 residues. Germline lookup yields CDR1 SGHAT and CDR2 FQDESV (reference sequence). CDR3 in DNA: TGTGCCAGCAGCTCGACCCGGCTCTCTGGAAACACCATATATTTT. It codes for CASSSTRLSGNTIYF.

V and J are TRBV7-9 and TRBJ1-2; a possible D gene is TRBD1 (5 bases). The germline V gene encodes CDR1 SEHNR and CDR2 FQNEAQ (reference sequence). The CDR3 has 13 residues. V lost 1 base and J 6 bases, leaving 9 bases between the germline ends. In nucleotides, the CDR3 is TGTGCCAGCAGCTTAGTGGGCAGGGATGGCTACACCTTC. Its protein is CASSLVGRDGYTF.

V is TRBV3-1 and J is TRBJ2-1; the match to TRBD2 covers 9 bases. Trimming removed 4 bases from V and 5 bases from J; junction bases left unmatched: 3. The CDR3 spans 14 residues. Germline lookup yields CDR1 LGHDT and CDR2 YNNKEL (reference sequence). The DNA for the CDR3 is TGTGCCAGCAGCCCGGGGACTAGCCACAATGAGCAGTTCTTC. Encoded protein: CASSPGTSHNEQFF.